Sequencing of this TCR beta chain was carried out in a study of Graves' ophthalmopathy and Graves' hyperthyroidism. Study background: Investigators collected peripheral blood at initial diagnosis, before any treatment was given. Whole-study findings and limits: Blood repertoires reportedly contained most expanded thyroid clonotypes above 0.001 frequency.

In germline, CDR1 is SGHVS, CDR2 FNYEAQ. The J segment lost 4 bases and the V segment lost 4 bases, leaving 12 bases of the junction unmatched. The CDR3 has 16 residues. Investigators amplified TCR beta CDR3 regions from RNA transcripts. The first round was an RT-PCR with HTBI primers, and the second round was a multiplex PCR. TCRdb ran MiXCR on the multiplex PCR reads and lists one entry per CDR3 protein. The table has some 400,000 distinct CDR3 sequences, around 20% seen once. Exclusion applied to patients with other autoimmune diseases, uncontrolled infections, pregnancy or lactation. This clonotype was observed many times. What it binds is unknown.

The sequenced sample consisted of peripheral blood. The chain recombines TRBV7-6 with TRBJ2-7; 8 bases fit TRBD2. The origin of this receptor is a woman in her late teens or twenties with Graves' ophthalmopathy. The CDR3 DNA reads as TGTGCCAGCAGCTCAGCGTTCGGGGGGGCTGTGTACGAGCAGTACTTC. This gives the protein CASSSAFGGAVYEQYF.